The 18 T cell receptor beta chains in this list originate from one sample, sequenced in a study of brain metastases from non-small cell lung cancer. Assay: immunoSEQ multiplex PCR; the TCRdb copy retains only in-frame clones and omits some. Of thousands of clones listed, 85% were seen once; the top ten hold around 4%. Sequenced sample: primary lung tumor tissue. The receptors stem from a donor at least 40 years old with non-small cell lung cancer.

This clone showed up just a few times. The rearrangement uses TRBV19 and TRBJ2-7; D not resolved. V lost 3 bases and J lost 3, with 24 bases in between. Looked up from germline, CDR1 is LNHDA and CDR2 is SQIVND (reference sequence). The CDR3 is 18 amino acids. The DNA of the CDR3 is TGTGCCAGTAGTATGGGCCGCCTGGGAAGGACGGCACACTACGAGCAGTACTTC. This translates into CASSMGRLGRTAHYEQYF. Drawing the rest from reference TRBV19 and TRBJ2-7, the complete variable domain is DGGITQSPKYLFRKEGQNVTLSCEQNLNHDAMYWYRQDPGQGLRLIYYSQIVNDFQKGDIAEGYSVSREKKESFPLTVTSAQKNPTAFYLCASSMGRLGRTAHYEQYFGPGTRLTVT.

CDR3 sequence reads: CARGDSSTDTQYF. CDR3 DNA: TGTGCCAGAGGGGACAGTAGCACAGATACGCAGTATTTT. V gene TRBV6-5 combines with J gene TRBJ2-3; 7 nucleotides match TRBD1. This CDR3 spans 13 amino acids. Germline CDR1 MNHEY, CDR2 SVGAGI. V dropped 9 bases and J dropped 0; count of bases not matched to a gene: 3.

The CDR3 bases are TGTGCCAGTAGTATACGGGAAACCAACTATGGCTACACCTTC. Translated: CASSIRETNYGYTF. The genes are TRBV19 and TRBJ1-2; no definite D call. The V gene lost 2 bases and the J gene lost 2 bases, with 9 bases spanning the gap. Germline CDR1 reads LNHDA; CDR2 reads SQIVND (reference sequence). The CDR3 consists of 14 residues.

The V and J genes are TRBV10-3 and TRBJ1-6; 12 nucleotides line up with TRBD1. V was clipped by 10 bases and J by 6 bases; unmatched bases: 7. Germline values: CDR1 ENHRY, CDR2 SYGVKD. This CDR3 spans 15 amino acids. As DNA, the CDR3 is TGTGCCACGGGACAGGGGGCATTTAGTAATTCACCCCTCCACTTT. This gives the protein CATGQGAFSNSPLHF.

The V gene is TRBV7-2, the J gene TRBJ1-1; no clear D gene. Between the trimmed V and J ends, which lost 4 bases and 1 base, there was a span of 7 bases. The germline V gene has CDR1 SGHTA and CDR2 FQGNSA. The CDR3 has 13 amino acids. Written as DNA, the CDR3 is TGTGCCAGCAGCTCTATCGGGAACACTGAAGCTTTCTTT. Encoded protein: CASSSIGNTEAFF.

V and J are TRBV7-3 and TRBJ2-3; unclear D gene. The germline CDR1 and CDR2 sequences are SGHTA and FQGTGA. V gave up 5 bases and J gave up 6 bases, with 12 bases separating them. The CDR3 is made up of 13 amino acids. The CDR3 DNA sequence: TGTGCCAGCAGCCCCCACGACGGGGATACGCAGTATTTT. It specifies CASSPHDGDTQYF.

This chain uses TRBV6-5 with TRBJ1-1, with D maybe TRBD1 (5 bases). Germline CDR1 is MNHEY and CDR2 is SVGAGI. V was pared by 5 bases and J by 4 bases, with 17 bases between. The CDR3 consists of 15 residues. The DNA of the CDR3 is TGTGCCAGCAGTACGGGACGAGCGGGTATCACTGAAGCTTTCTTT. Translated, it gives CASSTGRAGITEAFF.

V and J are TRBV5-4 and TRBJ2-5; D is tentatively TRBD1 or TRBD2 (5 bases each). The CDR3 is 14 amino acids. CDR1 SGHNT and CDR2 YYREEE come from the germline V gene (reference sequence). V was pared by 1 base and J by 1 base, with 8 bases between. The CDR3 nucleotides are TGTGCCAGCAGCTTGTCAGGGACCCAAGAGACCCAGTACTTC. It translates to CASSLSGTQETQYF.

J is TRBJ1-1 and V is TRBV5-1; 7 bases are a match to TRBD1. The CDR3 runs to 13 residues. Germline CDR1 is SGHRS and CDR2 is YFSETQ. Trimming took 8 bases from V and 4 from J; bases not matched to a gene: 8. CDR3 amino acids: CASSDRVSTEAFF. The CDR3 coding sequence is TGCGCCAGTAGCGACAGGGTGAGCACTGAAGCTTTCTTT.

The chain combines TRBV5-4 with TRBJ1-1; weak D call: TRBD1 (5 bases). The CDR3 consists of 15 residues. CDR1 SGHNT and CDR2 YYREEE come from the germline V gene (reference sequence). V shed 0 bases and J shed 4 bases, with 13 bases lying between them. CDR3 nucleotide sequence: TGTGCCAGCAGCTTGGGAAGCGGGGGTATCACTGAAGCTTTCTTT. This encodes CASSLGSGGITEAFF.

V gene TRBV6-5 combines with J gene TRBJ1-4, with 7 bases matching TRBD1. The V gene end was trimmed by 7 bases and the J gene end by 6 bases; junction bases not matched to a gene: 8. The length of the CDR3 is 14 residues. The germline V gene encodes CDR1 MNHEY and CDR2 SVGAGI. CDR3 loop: CASTHRGGDEKLFF. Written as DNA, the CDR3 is TGTGCCAGCACCCACAGGGGAGGCGATGAAAAACTGTTTTTT.

This CDR3 reads CASTGGNTEAFF. The CDR3 DNA is TGTGCCAGCACTGGGGGTAACACTGAAGCTTTCTTT. This rearrangement joins TRBV25-1 to TRBJ1-1; a weak D match, TRBD1 (5 bases). The germline V gene has CDR1 MGHDK and CDR2 SYGVNS. The CDR3 totals 12 residues. V was cut by 7 bases and J by 2 bases, with 8 bases left in between. The whole variable domain, remainder taken from reference TRBV25-1 and TRBJ1-1, is EADIYQTPRYLVIGTGKKITLECSQTMGHDKMYWYQQDPGMELHLIHYSYGVNSTEKGDLSSESTVSRIRTEHFPLTLESARPSHTSQYLCASTGGNTEAFFGQGTRLTVV.

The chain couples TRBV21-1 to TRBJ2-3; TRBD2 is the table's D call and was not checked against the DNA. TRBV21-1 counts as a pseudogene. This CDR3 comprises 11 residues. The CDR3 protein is CASSRVDTQYF. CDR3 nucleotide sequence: TGTGCCAGCAGTCGGGTGGATACGCAGTATTTT.

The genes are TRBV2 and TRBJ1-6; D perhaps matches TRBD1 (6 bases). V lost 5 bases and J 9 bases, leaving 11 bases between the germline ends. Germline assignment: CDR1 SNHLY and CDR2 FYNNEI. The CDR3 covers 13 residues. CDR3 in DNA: TGTGCCAGCAGTTTTGCGGGGGCTTCACCCCTCCACTTT. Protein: CASSFAGASPLHF.

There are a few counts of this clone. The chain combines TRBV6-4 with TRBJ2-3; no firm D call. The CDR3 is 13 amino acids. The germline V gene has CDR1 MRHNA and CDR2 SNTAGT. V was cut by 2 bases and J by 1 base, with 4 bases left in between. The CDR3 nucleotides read TGTGCCAGCAGTGACAGGGGCACAGATACGCAGTATTTT. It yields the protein CASSDRGTDTQYF.

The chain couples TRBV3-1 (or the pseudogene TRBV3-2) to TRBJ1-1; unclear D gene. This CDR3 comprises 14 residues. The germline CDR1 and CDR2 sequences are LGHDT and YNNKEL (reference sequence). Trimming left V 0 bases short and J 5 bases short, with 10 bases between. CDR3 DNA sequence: TGTGCCAGCAGCCAAGATGGAGTAGGAACTGAAGCTTTCTTT. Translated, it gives CASSQDGVGTEAFF.

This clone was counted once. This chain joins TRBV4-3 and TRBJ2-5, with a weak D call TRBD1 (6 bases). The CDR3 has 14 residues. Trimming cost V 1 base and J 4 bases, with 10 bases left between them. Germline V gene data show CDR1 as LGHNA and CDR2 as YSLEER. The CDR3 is CASSQAGQRETQYF. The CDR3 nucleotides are TGCGCCAGCAGCCAAGCAGGACAGAGAGAGACCCAGTACTTC.

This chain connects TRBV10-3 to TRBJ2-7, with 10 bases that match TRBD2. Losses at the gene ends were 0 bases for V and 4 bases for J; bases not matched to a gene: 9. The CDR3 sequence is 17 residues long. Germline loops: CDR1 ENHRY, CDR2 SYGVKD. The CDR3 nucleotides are TGTGCCATCAGTGAGTCGAGCATGCTAGCGGGGGAGTACGAGCAGTACTTC. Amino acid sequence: CAISESSMLAGEYEQYF.